A single sample gave rise to the 22 T cell receptor beta chains below, sequenced in a study of regulatory T cells in long-lasting Graves disease. CDR3-region Arm-PCR and iRepertoire HTBI primers produced the TCR beta libraries. TCRdb re-derived calls from the multiplex PCR reads in MiXCR, one entry per CDR3 protein. The table has approximately 690,000 distinct CDR3 sequences, about 30% seen once; the top ten hold 40% to 50%. Time point reported: persistent/refractory GD, antithyroid drugs over 5 years with positive TRAb. From PBMCs, RNA was extracted and then used to make the TCR library. The specimen was peripheral blood mononuclear cells (PBMCs), collected when the disease was refractory, from a patient treated with antithyroid drugs. These receptor sequences come from a female donor with Graves disease.

This clonotype was observed at least ten times. The chain is built from TRBV2 and TRBJ1-5; 7 bases match TRBD1. The CDR3 totals 15 residues. Germline CDR1 SNHLY, CDR2 FYNNEI. The J segment lost 0 bases and the V segment lost 5 bases, leaving 4 bases of the junction unmatched. The CDR3 sequence is CASSTGQNSNQPQHF. In DNA, the CDR3 is TGTGCCAGCAGTACGGGACAGAATAGCAATCAGCCCCAGCATTTT.

The chain employs TRBV15 and TRBJ2-5; TRBD2 matches 9 bases. Germline trimming cut 3 bases from V and 7 bases from J; bases unmatched to any gene: 12. This CDR3 has 16 residues. CDR1 and CDR2 from the germline V gene are LNHNV and YYDKDF (reference sequence). The CDR3 is CATSSIIAGVAATQYF. The CDR3 DNA follows: TGTGCCACCAGCAGTATAATAGCGGGAGTTGCGGCGACCCAGTACTTC.

The chain couples TRBV7-3 to TRBJ2-2; D is perhaps TRBD1 (6 bases). The CDR3 has 13 residues. The ends were cut back, 6 bases at V and 6 bases at J, with 11 bases in the middle. CDR1 SGHTA and CDR2 FQGTGA come from the germline V gene. CDR3 loop: CASRRTESGELFF. The CDR3 coding sequence is TGTGCCAGCAGGAGGACAGAATCCGGGGAGCTGTTTTTT.

A few counts support this clonotype. The rearrangement uses TRBV29-1 and TRBJ1-1; D uncertain. From germline, CDR1 is SQVTM and CDR2 ANQGSEA. V lost 6 bases to trimming and J lost 4 bases, with 15 bases between them. This CDR3 is built from 13 residues. The CDR3 loop reads CSVDPPGGTEAFF. CDR3 sequence (DNA): TGCAGCGTCGACCCTCCCGGAGGCACTGAAGCTTTCTTT.

As concerns this clonotype: The junction and the germline gene differ at one end; a read error may be behind it. The V gene is TRBV27, the J gene TRBJ2-7; 7 nucleotides agree with TRBD2. CDR3 length equals 15 residues. The germline gives CDR1 MNHEY, CDR2 SMNVEV (reference sequence). The CDR3 spells CASSFAAAGSYKQYF. The CDR3, as DNA: TGTGCCAGCAGTTTCGCGGCAGCGGGGTCCTACAAGCAGTACTTC.

The genes are TRBV19 and TRBJ1-1; 7 bases are shared with TRBD1. From germline, CDR1 is LNHDA and CDR2 SQIVND (reference sequence). The V and J ends lost 3 bases and 6 bases, in that order; junction bases with no gene match: 7. The CDR3 runs 14 residues. The CDR3 DNA reads as TGTGCCAGTAGTATCTTCCAGGGGGGGGCTGAAGCTTTCTTT. It yields the protein CASSIFQGGAEAFF.

This clonotype was counted between two and nine times. This chain links TRBV27 with TRBJ1-2; D is ambiguous. The CDR3 covers 11 residues. Germline CDR1 reads MNHEY; CDR2 reads SMNVEV (reference sequence). Trimming removed 7 bases at V and 7 bases at J, with 10 bases between. The CDR3 sequence is CASKGGVGYTF. As DNA, the CDR3 is TGTGCCAGCAAGGGCGGGGTTGGCTACACCTTC.

Of note for this clonotype: Given a much more abundant clone one base away, this may be a read error. V and J are TRBV6-2 or TRBV6-3 and TRBJ2-7; D might be TRBD2 (5 bases). CDR3 length: 15 amino acids. Looked up from germline, CDR1 is MNHEY and CDR2 is SVGEGT. The ends were cut back, 2 bases at V and 6 bases at J, with 17 bases in the middle. CDR3 loop: CASSYVGITVGEQYF. The DNA for the CDR3 is TGTGCCAGCAGTTACGTCGGGATTACGGTGGGCGAGCAGTACTTC.

The genes are TRBV20-1 and TRBJ1-5, with D possibly TRBD1 on 5 matching bases. Germline CDR1 reads DFQATT; CDR2 reads SNEGSKA (reference sequence). V was shortened by 6 bases and J by 6 bases, with 21 bases between the two germline ends. The CDR3 has 15 residues. The CDR3, as DNA: TGCAGTGCCCTCACTTATCAGGGAAGGTCTCAGCCCCAGCATTTT. It codes for CSALTYQGRSQPQHF.

The table lists this clonotype with many counts. V gene TRBV2 combines with J gene TRBJ1-5; no clear D. The CDR3 runs 16 residues. V was pared by 6 bases and J by 0 bases, with 15 bases between. CDR1 is SNHLY and CDR2 is FYNNEI in the germline V gene. The CDR3 DNA sequence: TGTGCCAGCAGCCTCCTGACTACCATTAGCAATCAGCCCCAGCATTTT. Translation: CASSLLTTISNQPQHF.

J is TRBJ2-7 and V is TRBV13; TRBD2 agrees at 10 bases. The CDR3 totals 14 residues. Germline assignment: CDR1 PRHDT and CDR2 FYEKMQ (reference sequence). Trimming cost V 3 bases and J 5 bases; bases outside gene matches: 4. CDR3 protein: CASSLVAGGHEQYF. The CDR3 DNA is TGTGCCAGCAGCTTGGTAGCGGGAGGACACGAGCAGTACTTC.

CDR3 DNA sequence: TGTGCCAGCAGCTTAAGGTTGGGACTCCCGGAGACCCAGTACTTC. It yields the protein CASSLRLGLPETQYF. The rearrangement uses TRBV2 and TRBJ2-5; TRBD2 is a possible D gene (6 bases). Germline CDR1 is SNHLY and CDR2 is FYNNEI. The CDR3 extends over 15 amino acids. V lost 6 bases and J 5 bases, leaving 19 bases between the germline ends.

CDR3 in amino acids: CASSLVAGSGGKLFF. The CDR3 region has the DNA TGTGCCAGCAGCTTAGTGGCAGGCTCGGGTGGAAAACTGTTTTTT. The J gene is TRBJ1-4, the V gene TRBV7-9; D gene ambiguous. Trimming took 1 base from V and 10 from J, leaving 16 bases between them. The CDR3 loop spans 15 amino acids. In germline, CDR1 is SEHNR, CDR2 FQNEAQ (reference sequence).

This clonotype was counted between two and nine times. The chain joins TRBV11-2 to TRBJ2-2; D is uncertain. Looked up from germline, CDR1 is SGHAT and CDR2 is FQNNGV. V shed 1 base and J shed 7 bases, with 7 bases lying between them. This CDR3 region has 13 residues. This CDR3 is CASSLAERGELFF. The CDR3 DNA is TGTGCCAGCAGCTTAGCGGAGCGCGGGGAGCTGTTTTTT.

This chain connects TRBV19 to TRBJ2-7, with 7 positions matching TRBD2. The CDR3 is made up of 16 amino acids. Germline lookup yields CDR1 LNHDA and CDR2 SQIVND (reference sequence). The V and J ends lost 4 bases and 0 bases, in that order; junction bases with no gene match: 9. CDR3 sequence: CASSRASRTSSYEQYF. The CDR3 coding sequence is TGTGCCAGTAGTAGGGCTTCGCGGACTAGCTCCTACGAGCAGTACTTC.

To note about this clonotype: A junction end diverges from the germline sequence, so it may reflect a read error. The CDR3 coding sequence is TGTGCCATCAGTGAGTCGAGGGACAAAAACATTCAGTACTTC. Protein: CAISESRDKNIQYF. This chain links TRBV6-4 with TRBJ2-4; perhaps TRBD2 as D (5 bases). Germline CDR1 reads MRHNA; CDR2 reads SNTAGT. The CDR3 extends over 14 amino acids.

This clonotype appeared many times. This chain connects TRBV12-3 or TRBV12-4 to TRBJ1-4; 7 bases map to TRBD1. The ends lost 0 bases at V and 7 bases at J; junction bases unmatched: 5. The CDR3 spans 15 residues. CDR3 loop: CASSLAQGITEKLFF. DNA for the CDR3: TGTGCCAGCAGTTTAGCACAGGGGATTACTGAAAAACTGTTTTTT.

Written as DNA, the CDR3 is TGCAGTGCCAAGATCGACAGGGGGTTCTATGGCTACACCTTC. Amino acid sequence: CSAKIDRGFYGYTF. The gene calls are TRBV20-1 and TRBJ1-2; 9 bases are shared with TRBD1. This CDR3 region has 14 residues. With V trimmed by 6 bases and J by 4 bases, 9 bases remained unmatched. The germline CDR1 and CDR2 sequences are DFQATT and SNEGSKA (reference sequence).

This chain joins TRBV15 and TRBJ1-1; D unresolved. The CDR3 is 13 residues long. The germline V gene encodes CDR1 LNHNV and CDR2 YYDKDF (reference sequence). V dropped 0 bases and J dropped 1 base, with 3 bases sitting between them. The CDR3: CATSREPNTEAFF. In DNA form, the CDR3 reads TGTGCCACCAGCAGAGAGCCGAACACTGAAGCTTTCTTT.

This clonotype turned up a few times. The chain recombines TRBV24-1 with TRBJ2-7; no clear D gene. V was trimmed by 3 bases and J by 1 base, leaving 6 bases between them. CDR1 and CDR2 from the germline V gene are KGHDR and SFDVKD. This CDR3 is 13 amino acids long. In DNA form, the CDR3 reads TGTGCCACCAGTGATGGGATATCCTACGAGCAGTACTTC. This translates into CATSDGISYEQYF.

The V call is TRBV27, the J call TRBJ1-5, with TRBD1 matching over 7 bases. V was pared by 6 bases and J by 0 bases, with 14 bases of the junction left unmatched. The CDR3 runs 18 residues. Germline V CDR1 and CDR2: MNHEY, SMNVEV (reference sequence). CDR3 sequence (DNA): TGTGCCAGCAGGCCCGGACAGGTAGGGTATTATAGCAATCAGCCCCAGCATTTT. Translation: CASRPGQVGYYSNQPQHF.

On this clonotype itself: A much larger clone sits a single nucleotide away, making a read error possible. The chain links TRBV2 to TRBJ2-2; TRBD2 matches 9 bases. There are 15 residues in the CDR3. CDR1 is SNHLY and CDR2 is FYNNEI in the germline V gene. Here the CDR3 reads CASRKAGGGTGELSF. The CDR3 DNA is TGTGCCAGCAGGAAAGCGGGAGGAGGAACCGGGGAGCTGTCTTTT.